The 27 T cell receptor beta chains below all came from one sample that was sequenced in a study of OX40 agonist ivuxolimab in advanced cancers. Assay used: immunoSEQ multiplex PCR; TCRdb lists only in-frame clones, some missing. The sample comprises 20,000 to 25,000 clones, 75% to 90% of which are singletons, and around a sixth rests with the top ten. The sequencing used CD4+ or CD8+ T cells sorted from blood, collected in a trial of the OX40 agonist ivuxolimab. These receptors were collected from an adult with an advanced solid tumor such as melanoma, head and neck, liver or kidney cancer.

This chain connects TRBV19 to TRBJ1-1; the D gene is possibly TRBD1 (6 bases). Germline values: CDR1 LNHDA, CDR2 SQIVND (reference sequence). V dropped 3 bases and J dropped 6 bases, with 14 bases sitting between them. The CDR3 contains 14 residues. CDR3 coding DNA: TGTGCCAGTAGTATTCAGGGGAATGGGGCTGAAGCTTTCTTT. Amino acids: CASSIQGNGAEAFF.

The genes are TRBV16 and TRBJ1-2; D is possibly TRBD1 (6 bases). This CDR3 comprises 12 residues. The germline CDR1 and CDR2 sequences are KGHSY and FQNENV. The germline V and J ends were trimmed by 4 bases and 4 bases, with 7 bases remaining between them. CDR3 in amino acids: CASSPDSYGYTF. The CDR3 DNA is TGTGCCAGCAGCCCGGACAGCTATGGCTACACCTTC.

CDR3 sequence: CASSFNGGSAEAFF. DNA of the CDR3: TGTGCCAGCAGTTTTAACGGGGGAAGTGCTGAAGCTTTCTTT. This chain links TRBV6-5 with TRBJ1-1; a possible D gene is TRBD1 (5 bases). With 4 bases removed from V and 6 bases from J, the gap between germline ends came to 15 bases. This CDR3 contains 14 residues. Per germline, CDR1 MNHEY and CDR2 SVGAGI.

The CDR3 nucleotides are TGTGCCAGCAGCGTAGGTTCGTCGGGGATCACTGAAGCTTTCTTT. This codes for CASSVGSSGITEAFF. This rearrangement joins TRBV9 to TRBJ1-1; D call uncertain. The CDR3 sequence is 15 residues long. CDR1 is SGDLS and CDR2 is YYNGEE in the germline V gene. With 0 bases removed from V and 4 bases from J, the gap between germline ends came to 13 bases.

This clone came up a few times. The genes are TRBV6-1 and TRBJ1-1, with D hard to call. Germline V gene lookup returns CDR1 MNHNS and CDR2 SASEGT. The germline V and J ends were trimmed by 3 bases and 1 base, with 12 bases remaining between them. The CDR3 covers 15 residues. The DNA for the CDR3 is TGTGCCAGCAGTGACGGCTCGGCCGGGAACACTGAAGCTTTCTTT. Protein sequence: CASSDGSAGNTEAFF.

This chain links TRBV9 with TRBJ2-1, with no clear D. Germline CDR1 reads SGDLS; CDR2 reads YYNGEE. Trimming cost V 3 bases and J 8 bases, with 9 bases left between them. The CDR3 has 12 amino acids. CDR3 protein: CASSDLDDEQFF. The CDR3 DNA reads TGTGCCAGCAGCGATCTAGACGATGAGCAGTTCTTC.

CDR3 DNA sequence: TGTGCCAGCAGTCCATCAGGGACCCAGTATAATTCACCCCTCCACTTT. The encoded protein is CASSPSGTQYNSPLHF. This sequence joins TRBV7-8 and TRBJ1-6; maybe TRBD1 (5 bases). CDR1 and CDR2 (germline): SGHVS, FQNEAQ. CDR3 length equals 16 residues. The germline V and J ends were trimmed by 6 bases and 4 bases, with 16 bases remaining between them.

The chain's CDR3 is CASRDSRGSYTEAFF. The CDR3 DNA follows: TGTGCCAGCAGGGACAGCAGGGGGTCGTACACTGAAGCTTTCTTT. The rearrangement links TRBV6-6 to TRBJ1-1, with 7 bases fitting TRBD1. There are 15 residues in the CDR3. J lost 3 bases, V lost 6 bases, and 10 bases had no gene match. CDR1 MNHNY and CDR2 SVGAGI come from the germline V gene (reference sequence).

This sequence joins TRBV28 and TRBJ2-2; D call uncertain. Germline-derived CDR1 and CDR2 are MDHEN and SYDVKM. The length of the CDR3 is 16 residues. V was trimmed by 2 bases and J by 6 bases, leaving 16 bases between them. The CDR3 DNA follows: TGTGCCAGCAGTTTAAATCCCAGGTTATCGGCCGGGGAGCTGTTTTTT. Translating gives CASSLNPRLSAGELFF.

The chain is built from TRBV5-1 and TRBJ2-5; D is unclear. CDR1 and CDR2 from the germline V gene are SGHRS and YFSETQ. CDR3 length equals 15 residues. The V end was cut by 4 bases, the J end by 5 bases, with 18 bases between. The CDR3 sequence is CASSGIGAVHETQYF. For the CDR3, the DNA is TGCGCCAGCAGCGGGATTGGAGCAGTCCACGAGACCCAGTACTTC.

This clone came up once. The chain joins TRBV6-6 to TRBJ1-1; D may be TRBD1 (6 bases). In germline, CDR1 is MNHNY, CDR2 SVGAGI (reference sequence). This CDR3 contains 16 residues. Trimming stripped 6 bases from V and 4 bases from J, with 21 bases between. CDR3 protein: CASRDPGGGGGTEAFF. CDR3 nucleotide sequence: TGTGCCAGCAGGGACCCGGGGGGCGGTGGGGGCACTGAAGCTTTCTTT.

The chain joins TRBV11-2 to TRBJ2-6; D ambiguous. From germline, CDR1 is SGHAT and CDR2 FQNNGV. This CDR3 has 17 amino acids. Trimming took off 4 bases at V and 0 bases at J, with 13 bases between the two ends. The CDR3 nucleotides are TGTGCCAGCAGCTACCAATCGCCCGGCTCTGGGGCCAACGTCCTGACTTTC. Protein sequence: CASSYQSPGSGANVLTF.

The chain has TRBV10-3 and TRBJ2-5, with 7 bases matching TRBD2. The end of the DNA is better explained by TRBJ2-7, so the J call may be wrong. The germline CDR1 and CDR2 sequences are ENHRY and SYGVKD. The CDR3 is 17 amino acids. The CDR3, as DNA: TGTGCCATCAGTGAATTCTCAGGGTACTTCAAGCGGGGCGAGCAGTACTTC. Amino acids: CAISEFSGYFKRGEQYF.

V gene TRBV9 combines with J gene TRBJ2-7; D is possibly TRBD2 (5 bases). In germline, CDR1 is SGDLS, CDR2 YYNGEE. The CDR3 is 15 amino acids. Trimming took off 2 bases at V and 0 bases at J, with 12 bases between the two ends. The CDR3 sequence is CASSVGGPSSYEQYF. The CDR3 region has the DNA TGTGCCAGCAGCGTTGGCGGGCCTAGCTCCTACGAGCAGTACTTC. The whole variable domain, remainder taken from reference TRBV9 and TRBJ2-7, is DSGVTQTPKHLITATGQRVTLRCSPRSGDLSVYWYQQSLDQGLQFLIQYYNGEERAKGNILERFSAQQFPDLHSELNLSSLELGDSALYFCASSVGGPSSYEQYFGPGTRLTVT.

This clone was found once. The rearrangement links TRBV5-4 to TRBJ2-5, with D perhaps TRBD2 (6 bases). V lost 0 bases, J lost 5 bases, and 14 bases lay in between. CDR3 length equals 15 residues. The germline gives CDR1 SGHNT, CDR2 YYREEE (reference sequence). The CDR3 region is CASSLAGLKGETQYF. The CDR3 bases are TGTGCCAGCAGCTTGGCCGGACTAAAAGGGGAGACCCAGTACTTC.

This clone was detected a few times. The genes are TRBV15 and TRBJ1-1, with unresolved D. Germline V CDR1 and CDR2: LNHNV, YYDKDF (reference sequence). CDR3 length: 13 residues. With 4 bases removed from V and 8 bases from J, the gap between germline ends came to 14 bases. DNA for the CDR3: TGTGCCACCAGCACCCCGGACCCAGCCGAAGCTTTCTTT. Protein product: CATSTPDPAEAFF. Full variable domain (remainder filled in from reference TRBV15 and TRBJ1-1): DAMVIQNPRYQVTQFGKPVTLSCSQTLNHNVMYWYQQKSSQAPKLLFHYYDKDFNNEADTPDNFQSRRPNTSFCFLDIRSPGLGDTAMYLCATSTPDPAEAFFGQGTRLTVV.

The V and J genes are TRBV11-2 and TRBJ2-7; D is undetermined. The ends were cut back, 1 base at V and 2 bases at J, with 15 bases in the middle. This CDR3 is 16 amino acids long. Germline-derived CDR1 and CDR2 are SGHAT and FQNNGV. This chain's CDR3 is CASSLAMGIGAYEQYF. The CDR3 region has the DNA TGTGCCAGCAGCTTAGCTATGGGAATTGGTGCCTACGAGCAGTACTTC.

Turning to this clone: The junction shows a germline mismatch at one end, possibly a read error. The rearrangement links TRBV7-7 to TRBJ2-3, with D perhaps TRBD2 (6 bases). The CDR3 totals 16 residues. The germline CDR1 and CDR2 sequences are SSHAT and FNYEAQ (reference sequence). CDR3 sequence (DNA): TGTGCTAGCAGCCCCGGGGTTAGCGGAAGCACAGATACGCAGTATTTT. Its protein is CASSPGVSGSTDTQYF. The full variable domain, its missing parts supplied by reference TRBV7-7 and TRBJ2-3, is GAGVSQSPRYKVTKRGQDVTLRCDPISSHATLYWYQQALGQGPEFLTYFNYEAQPDKSGLPSDRFSAERPEGSISTLTIQRTEQRDSAMYRCASSPGVSGSTDTQYFGPGTRLTVL.

The chain employs TRBV5-5 and TRBJ1-5, with unresolved D. This CDR3 is built from 15 residues. Trimming cost V 4 bases and J 0 bases, with 11 bases left between them. Per the germline V gene, CDR1 is SGHKS and CDR2 is YYEKEE (reference sequence). The CDR3 is CASSRTPDSNQPQHF. The CDR3 region has the DNA TGTGCCAGCAGCCGGACGCCCGATAGCAATCAGCCCCAGCATTTT.

The chain is built from TRBV10-3 and TRBJ1-5, with a tentative D call TRBD1 (6 bases). Trimming shortened V by 3 bases and J by 5 bases, and 11 bases separated the two germline ends. There are 14 residues in the CDR3. Germline V gene data show CDR1 as ENHRY and CDR2 as SYGVKD. CDR3 sequence: CAISDQGSDQPQHF. Here the CDR3 DNA reads TGTGCCATCAGTGACCAGGGGTCGGATCAGCCCCAGCATTTT.

The CDR3 region is CASSPKLPGQVNTEAFF. The CDR3 DNA reads TGTGCCAGCAGCCCCAAACTCCCGGGACAGGTGAACACTGAAGCTTTCTTT. This chain connects TRBV5-6 to TRBJ1-1; TRBD1 matches at 8 bases. After removal of 4 bases from V and 0 bases from J, the junction contained 11 bases not matched to a gene. Germline CDR1 SGHDT, CDR2 YYEEEE. The CDR3 totals 17 residues. The full variable domain, with the rest looked up from reference TRBV5-6 and TRBJ1-1, is DAGVTQSPTHLIKTRGQQVTLRCSPKSGHDTVSWYQQALGQGPQFIFQYYEEEERQRGNFPDRFSGHQFPNYSSELNVNALLLGDSALYLCASSPKLPGQVNTEAFFGQGTRLTVV.

The gene calls are TRBV7-3 and TRBJ2-7, with 11 bases that match TRBD1. CDR1 is SGHTA and CDR2 is FQGTGA in the germline V gene. The ends lost 6 bases at V and 6 bases at J; junction bases unmatched: 7. The CDR3 length is 14 residues. In DNA, the CDR3 is TGTGCCAGCAGTTCGGGGACAGGGGGATCCGAGCAGTACTTC. Protein product: CASSSGTGGSEQYF.

This rearrangement joins TRBV7-3 to TRBJ2-3; D is perhaps TRBD2 (6 bases). CDR1 SGHTA and CDR2 FQGTGA come from the germline V gene. This CDR3 is built from 15 residues. V was shortened by 2 bases and J by 1 base, with 10 bases between the two germline ends. This chain's CDR3 is CASSLLEGGTDTQYF. CDR3 nucleotides: TGTGCCAGCAGCTTATTGGAGGGCGGCACAGATACGCAGTATTTT.

The gene calls are TRBV21-1 and TRBJ2-7; no DNA check was done on the table's D call, TRBD2. TRBV21-1 is assigned pseudogene status. The CDR3 contains 14 residues. Written as DNA, the CDR3 is TGTGCCAGCAGCGTAGACGGGACTAGTGGTGAGCAGTACTTC. Encoded protein: CASSVDGTSGEQYF.

The chain uses TRBV7-9 and TRBJ1-6, with 8 bases identical to TRBD1. With 3 bases clipped from V and 0 bases from J, the junction kept 10 bases outside the gene matches. Germline CDR1 SEHNR, CDR2 FQNEAQ (reference sequence). The CDR3 is made up of 19 amino acids. The CDR3 spells CASSLDRTGPSSYNSPLHF. The CDR3 bases are TGTGCCAGCAGCTTGGATAGGACAGGGCCAAGCTCCTATAATTCACCCCTCCACTTT. Full variable domain (outside the CDR3, taken from reference TRBV7-9 and TRBJ1-6): DTGVSQNPRHKITKRGQNVTFRCDPISEHNRLYWYRQTLGQGPEFLTYFQNEAQLEKSRLLSDRFSAERPKGSFSTLEIQRTEQGDSAMYLCASSLDRTGPSSYNSPLHFGNGTRLTVT.

The V call is TRBV4-3, the J call TRBJ1-1; D gene uncertain. Per germline, CDR1 LGHNA and CDR2 YSLEER. The CDR3 length is 15 residues. Trimming cost V 1 base and J 4 bases, with 13 bases left between them. This CDR3 is CASSQVGGGGTEAFF. The CDR3 nucleotides are TGCGCCAGCAGCCAAGTTGGTGGAGGTGGCACTGAAGCTTTCTTT.

This chain's CDR3 is CSVGQGRSYEQYF. For the CDR3, the DNA is TGCAGCGTCGGACAGGGTCGGTCTTACGAGCAGTACTTC. The J gene is TRBJ2-7, the V gene TRBV29-1; 8 bases are a match to TRBD1. V was pared by 6 bases and J by 4 bases, with 8 bases of the junction left unmatched. The CDR3 extends over 13 amino acids. CDR1 is SQVTM, CDR2 ANQGSEA, per germline.